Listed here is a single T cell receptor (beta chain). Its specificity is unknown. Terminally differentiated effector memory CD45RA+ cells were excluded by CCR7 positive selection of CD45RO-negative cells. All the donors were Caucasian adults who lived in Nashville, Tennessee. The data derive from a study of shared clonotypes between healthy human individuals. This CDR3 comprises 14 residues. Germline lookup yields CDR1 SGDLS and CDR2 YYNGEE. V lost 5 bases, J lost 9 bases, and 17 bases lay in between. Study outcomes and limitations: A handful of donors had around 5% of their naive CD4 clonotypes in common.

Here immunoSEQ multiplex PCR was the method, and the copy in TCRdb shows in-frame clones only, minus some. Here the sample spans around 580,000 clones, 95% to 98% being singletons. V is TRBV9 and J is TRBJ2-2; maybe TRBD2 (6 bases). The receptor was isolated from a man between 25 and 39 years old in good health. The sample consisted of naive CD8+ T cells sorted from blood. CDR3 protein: CASRTPGTLRELFF. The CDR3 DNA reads TGTGCCAGCAGGACCCCAGGGACTCTTCGGGAGCTGTTTTTT.